The 26 T cell receptor beta chains listed next were all sequenced from one sample in a study of response to subunit inactivated influenza vaccine. From the RT-PCR reads, TCRdb called clonotypes with MiXCR, one entry per CDR3 protein. The table has under 750,000 distinct CDR3 sequences, roughly 12% seen once. The sample consisted of PBMCs from blood, taken on the day of vaccination. These receptors all come from a man aged 50-59 years who received an inactivated influenza vaccine.

This clonotype appeared a few times. The V and J genes are TRBV7-9 and TRBJ2-1; D ambiguous. CDR3 size: 15 residues. V lost 5 bases to trimming and J lost 7 bases, with 18 bases between them. The germline V gene encodes CDR1 SEHNR and CDR2 FQNEAQ (reference sequence). The CDR3 DNA sequence: TGTGCCAGCAGCCCGCGGACCCCGGCTCGGAATGAGCAGTTCTTC. Residues: CASSPRTPARNEQFF.

This clonotype has only a few counts. This chain uses TRBV7-3 with TRBJ1-1; a weak D match, TRBD1 (5 bases). CDR1 and CDR2 from the germline V gene are SGHTA and FQGTGA. The CDR3 contains 15 residues. Trimming cost V 2 bases and J 0 bases, with 10 bases left between them. The CDR3 coding sequence is TGTGCCAGCAGCTTACGGGGGTCGATGAACACTGAAGCTTTCTTT. It specifies CASSLRGSMNTEAFF. Full variable domain (rest looked up from reference TRBV7-3 and TRBJ1-1): GAGVSQTPSNKVTEKGKYVELRCDPISGHTALYWYRQSLGQGPEFLIYFQGTGAADDSGLPNDRFFAVRPEGSVSTLKIQRTERGDSAVYLCASSLRGSMNTEAFFGQGTRLTVV.

The chain carries TRBV29-1 and TRBJ2-1; either TRBD1 or TRBD2 may fit D (5 bases each). The germline V gene encodes CDR1 SQVTM and CDR2 ANQGSEA. This CDR3 contains 12 residues. V shed 8 bases and J shed 6 bases, with 14 bases lying between them. The CDR3 DNA is TGCAGCTTTTCGACTGGGACCAATGAGCAGTTCTTC. It translates to CSFSTGTNEQFF.

The chain recombines TRBV30 with TRBJ1-2; 8 bases fit TRBD1. Trimming at V came to 2 bases and at J to 7 bases, leaving 3 bases not matched to a gene. The CDR3 covers 12 residues. The germline gives CDR1 GTSNPN, CDR2 SVGIG (reference sequence). The CDR3 DNA reads as TGTGCCTGGAGTTCCGGACAGGGTGGCTACACCTTC. It is translated as CAWSSGQGGYTF.

CDR3 residues: CASSGTTGREQFF. CDR3 DNA sequence: TGCGCCAGCAGTGGGACAACAGGGCGTGAGCAGTTCTTC. The V gene is TRBV10-1, the J gene TRBJ2-1, with a tentative D call TRBD1 (6 bases). Germline CDR1 is WNHNN and CDR2 is SYGVQD (reference sequence). With 4 bases removed from V and 9 bases from J, the gap between germline ends came to 13 bases. The CDR3 is 13 residues long.

This clonotype came up many times. J is TRBJ2-7 and V is TRBV20-1, with 7 bases that match TRBD1. The germline CDR1 and CDR2 sequences are DFQATT and SNEGSKA (reference sequence). The CDR3 contains 14 residues. The V and J ends lost 3 bases and 5 bases, in that order; junction bases with no gene match: 10. CDR3 protein: CSASSGGQEDEQYF. The CDR3 DNA is TGCAGTGCTAGTAGTGGTGGACAGGAGGACGAGCAGTACTTC.

This chain connects TRBV18 to TRBJ1-3, with TRBD1 matching over 8 bases. Germline lookup yields CDR1 KGHSH and CDR2 LQKENI. The V and J ends lost 0 bases and 0 bases, in that order; junction bases with no gene match: 4. CDR3 length: 17 residues. This CDR3 reads CASSPPRDRLSGNTIYF. CDR3 DNA: TGTGCCAGCTCACCACCAAGGGACAGGCTCTCTGGAAACACCATATATTTT.

J is TRBJ1-6 and V is TRBV12-3 or TRBV12-4, with D perhaps TRBD1 (5 bases). V gave up 3 bases and J gave up 11 bases, with 14 bases separating them. The CDR3 runs to 14 residues. For the CDR3, the DNA is TGTGCCAGCAGTTTGGGGGGGAGCCGAACACCCCTCCACTTT. Its protein is CASSLGGSRTPLHF.

This clonotype occurred a few times. The chain employs TRBV11-2 and TRBJ2-3; no firm D call. In germline, CDR1 is SGHAT, CDR2 FQNNGV. The germline V and J ends were trimmed by 2 bases and 7 bases, with 7 bases remaining between them. The CDR3 is made up of 12 amino acids. The CDR3 is CASSLPGHTQYF. The CDR3 coding sequence is TGTGCCAGCAGCTTACCAGGTCATACGCAGTATTTT.

The genes are TRBV6-2 or TRBV6-3 and TRBJ2-1; perhaps TRBD2 as D (5 bases). CDR1 MNHEY and CDR2 SVGEGT come from the germline V gene. CDR3 length: 14 residues. V was cut by 4 bases and J by 6 bases, with 13 bases left in between. The CDR3 DNA is TGTGCCAGCAGTTTGAGAGGGCCAGGCAATGAGCAGTTCTTC. Amino acid sequence: CASSLRGPGNEQFF.

This clonotype has just a few counts. The chain recombines TRBV27 with TRBJ2-5, with a possible D match to TRBD2 (6 bases). Per the germline V gene, CDR1 is MNHEY and CDR2 is SMNVEV (reference sequence). The CDR3 consists of 15 residues. Deletions cut 0 bases from V and 4 bases from J, with 12 bases between. The CDR3 protein is CASSLSGLFVETQYF. The CDR3 DNA reads as TGTGCCAGCAGTTTATCGGGACTGTTCGTAGAGACCCAGTACTTC.

This clonotype came up many times. V and J are TRBV4-3 and TRBJ2-3; D perhaps matches TRBD1 (6 bases). The germline V gene has CDR1 LGHNA and CDR2 YSLEER. The V gene lost 0 bases and the J gene lost 0 bases, with 10 bases spanning the gap. The CDR3 is 16 amino acids. The CDR3 is CASSQDMGASTDTQYF. The CDR3 DNA sequence: TGCGCCAGCAGCCAAGATATGGGGGCCAGCACAGATACGCAGTATTTT.

The J gene is TRBJ2-1, the V gene TRBV29-1; possibly TRBD2 for D (7 bases). Germline V gives CDR1 SQVTM, CDR2 ANQGSEA. V lost 6 bases and J 7 bases, leaving 19 bases between the germline ends. CDR3 length: 14 amino acids. CDR3 sequence reads: CSVLKGGARNEQFF. The CDR3 DNA sequence: TGCAGCGTCCTCAAGGGGGGGGCGAGGAATGAGCAGTTCTTC.

Remarks on this clonotype: One end of the junction varies from germline; a read error may be responsible. The chain joins TRBV20-1 to TRBJ1-5, with TRBD1 as a possible D gene (5 bases). The CDR3 is 11 amino acids. CDR1 is DFQATT, CDR2 SNEGSKA, per germline (reference sequence). The CDR3 DNA reads as TGCAGTGCTAGAGATGGGGGGGGGAAGGCTTTT. This translates into CSARDGGGKAF.

Ten or more counts support this clonotype. The V gene is TRBV12-3 or TRBV12-4, the J gene TRBJ2-7, with D hard to call. The V gene lost 5 bases and the J gene lost 7 bases, with 12 bases spanning the gap. CDR3 size: 12 residues. CDR3 protein: CASSLRGLEQYF. The CDR3, as DNA: TGTGCCAGCAGTCTCCGAGGCCTGGAGCAGTACTTC.

This chain connects TRBV4-3 to TRBJ2-1; 9 nucleotides align to TRBD2. V gave up 0 bases and J gave up 0 bases; unmatched junction bases: 3. The CDR3 runs to 17 residues. Germline V gives CDR1 LGHNA, CDR2 YSLEER. CDR3 DNA: TGCGCCAGCAGCCAAGATATTAGCGGGAGCTCCTACAATGAGCAGTTCTTC. Amino acids: CASSQDISGSSYNEQFF.

This clonotype has a handful of counts. V and J are TRBV12-3 or TRBV12-4 and TRBJ1-4; TRBD1 aligns across 7 bases. The CDR3 contains 14 residues. Trimming took 5 bases from V and 10 from J; bases not matched to a gene: 10. The chain's CDR3 is CASSDRGGGSKLFF. CDR3 DNA sequence: TGTGCCAGCAGTGACAGAGGGGGCGGGTCAAAACTGTTTTTT.

The chain couples TRBV21-1 to TRBJ2-7; TRBD1 reflects the table's D call only, with no check against the DNA. TRBV21-1 is reported as a pseudogene. This CDR3 contains 16 residues. This CDR3 is CASSKPGQGPTYEQYF. Here the CDR3 DNA reads TGTGCCAGCAGCAAACCGGGACAGGGGCCTACCTACGAGCAGTACTTC.

This clonotype turned up a few times. V is TRBV4-1 and J is TRBJ1-3, with TRBD1 matching over 7 bases. Germline trimming cut 4 bases from V and 0 bases from J; bases unmatched to any gene: 6. The CDR3 runs to 16 residues. From germline, CDR1 is MGHRA and CDR2 YSYEKL. CDR3 sequence: CASSLSTGSSGNTIYF. The DNA for the CDR3 is TGCGCCAGCAGCCTATCGACAGGGAGCTCTGGAAACACCATATATTTT.

The gene calls are TRBV7-2 and TRBJ2-5; tentatively, D is TRBD1 or TRBD2 (6 bases each). The germline V gene encodes CDR1 SGHTA and CDR2 FQGNSA. V lost 4 bases and J lost 4, with 13 bases in between. The CDR3 sequence is 14 residues long. The CDR3 DNA sequence: TGTGCCAGCAGCTGGCCTGAGGGGGGAGAGACCCAGTACTTC. Protein: CASSWPEGGETQYF.

In its sample, this clonotype was seen a few times. The rearrangement joins TRBV15 to TRBJ2-7; 10 bases align to TRBD1. Germline CDR1 and CDR2: LNHNV and YYDKDF (reference sequence). The CDR3 loop spans 15 amino acids. With 2 bases clipped from V and 3 bases from J, the junction kept 4 bases outside the gene matches. CDR3 DNA sequence: TGTGCCACCAGCAGATCTGGGACAGGGGTCTACGAGCAGTACTTC. It is translated as CATSRSGTGVYEQYF.

The rearrangement joins TRBV29-1 to TRBJ2-7, with D unclear. The length of the CDR3 is 11 residues. Germline lookup yields CDR1 SQVTM and CDR2 ANQGSEA. The germline V and J ends were trimmed by 5 bases and 7 bases, with 12 bases remaining between them. The CDR3 region has the DNA TGCAGCGTTCGCCGTTTGGGGGAGCAGTACTTC. Translated: CSVRRLGEQYF.

This clonotype was seen ten or more times. The rearrangement joins TRBV6-5 to TRBJ1-2, with 8 bases aligning to TRBD1. V shed 2 bases, J shed 7 bases, and the junction held 6 bases outside the gene matches. Germline V gene sequence: CDR1 MNHEY, CDR2 SVGAGI. CDR3 length: 14 residues. CDR3 in amino acids: CASSYGQGAGGYTF. CDR3 coding DNA: TGTGCCAGCAGTTACGGGCAGGGGGCAGGTGGCTACACCTTC.

In its sample, this clonotype was seen a few times. This sequence joins TRBV5-1 and TRBJ2-5, with 9 positions matching TRBD2. The CDR3 spans 14 residues. Trimming cost V 4 bases and J 5 bases; bases outside gene matches: 6. CDR1 SGHRS and CDR2 YFSETQ come from the germline V gene. CDR3 bases: TGCGCCAGCAGCGCGCTAGCGGGAAGGGAGACCCAGTACTTC. It yields the protein CASSALAGRETQYF.

This chain connects TRBV3-1 to TRBJ2-2, with 8 bases that match TRBD1. The CDR3 totals 13 residues. The trim removed 4 bases at V and 7 bases at J, leaving 2 bases unmatched. From germline, CDR1 is LGHDT and CDR2 YNNKEL (reference sequence). CDR3 region: CASSRGQGGELFF. As DNA, the CDR3 is TGTGCCAGCAGCCGCGGACAGGGCGGGGAGCTGTTTTTT.

In this sample, this clonotype turned up a few times. V gene TRBV5-1 combines with J gene TRBJ2-1, with TRBD1 matching over 7 bases. V was clipped by 4 bases and J by 4 bases; unmatched bases: 14. The CDR3 contains 17 residues. In germline, CDR1 is SGHRS, CDR2 YFSETQ. The CDR3 nucleotides are TGCGCCAGCAGCGCCCGGGACAGACAAAGGGTTTACAATGAGCAGTTCTTC. This translates into CASSARDRQRVYNEQFF.